The 20 T cell receptor beta chains below all came from one sample that was sequenced in a study of Ad26.COV2.S vaccination and SARS-CoV-2 variants. Treatment described: roughly 18 received Ad26.COV2.S at low or high dose, single or two shots; a few received placebo; per-sample allocation not given. Collection of samples fell on day 63 after the first vaccine or placebo injection. Sequenced by immunoSEQ multiplex PCR; TCRdb stores in-frame clones only, minus some. This table has hundreds of thousands of clones, roughly 90% appearing once. This specimen consisted of peripheral blood, obtained in a trial of Ad26.COV2.S vaccine versus placebo. The source is a person aged 18-60 years who received the Ad26.COV2.S COVID-19 vaccine or a placebo.

This chain uses TRBV18 with TRBJ2-2, with 9 bases lining up with TRBD2. Trimming cost V 2 bases and J 6 bases; bases outside gene matches: 4. The CDR3 has 15 amino acids. Germline lookup yields CDR1 KGHSH and CDR2 LQKENI. CDR3 residues: CASSPGLALPGELFF. The DNA of the CDR3 is TGTGCCAGCTCACCAGGACTAGCGCTACCCGGGGAGCTGTTTTTT.

This clone occurred once. This chain uses TRBV11-2 with TRBJ2-3; a weak D match, TRBD1 (6 bases). Germline V gives CDR1 SGHAT, CDR2 FQNNGV. Trimming stripped 2 bases from V and 1 base from J, with 13 bases between. CDR3 size: 16 residues. The CDR3 region has the DNA TGTGCCAGCAGCTTACCCACAGGGCCTCGCACAGATACGCAGTATTTT. Its protein is CASSLPTGPRTDTQYF.

The J gene is TRBJ1-1, the V gene TRBV11-2, with 10 bases identical to TRBD1. The CDR3 runs 14 residues. After removal of 4 bases from V and 7 bases from J, the junction contained 6 bases not matched to a gene. From germline, CDR1 is SGHAT and CDR2 FQNNGV. CDR3 sequence (DNA): TGTGCCAGCAGCTCATGGGACAGGGGCGGTGAAGCTTTCTTT. Its translation is CASSSWDRGGEAFF.

This chain uses TRBV19 with TRBJ1-4, with a tentative D call TRBD1 (6 bases). This CDR3 comprises 14 residues. The ends were cut back, 5 bases at V and 7 bases at J, with 14 bases in the middle. Looked up from germline, CDR1 is LNHDA and CDR2 is SQIVND (reference sequence). The CDR3 coding sequence is TGTGCCAGTAGTTTTGACGGGACAACTGAAAAACTGTTTTTT. Protein product: CASSFDGTTEKLFF. The full variable domain, completed using reference TRBV19 and TRBJ1-4, is DGGITQSPKYLFRKEGQNVTLSCEQNLNHDAMYWYRQDPGQGLRLIYYSQIVNDFQKGDIAEGYSVSREKKESFPLTVTSAQKNPTAFYLCASSFDGTTEKLFFGSGTQLSVL.

The chain links TRBV10-3 to TRBJ1-1, with D maybe TRBD1 (5 bases). Trimming left V 4 bases short and J 11 bases short, with 11 bases between. Looked up from germline, CDR1 is ENHRY and CDR2 is SYGVKD. The CDR3 runs to 11 residues. The CDR3 reads CAISGGSTAFF. Here the CDR3 DNA reads TGTGCCATCAGTGGGGGCTCAACGGCTTTCTTT.

V is TRBV7-6 and J is TRBJ2-3, with unresolved D. This CDR3 is 12 amino acids long. Germline loops: CDR1 SGHVS, CDR2 FNYEAQ. Trimming took 6 bases from V and 6 from J, leaving 10 bases between them. The CDR3 DNA sequence: TGTGCCAGCAGGTCCATCGGGGATACGCAGTATTTT. Translation: CASRSIGDTQYF.

This clone appeared once. The chain couples TRBV6-4 to TRBJ2-1; 8 positions agree with TRBD2. The junction had 8 bases not matched to a gene; V was cut back by 0 bases and J by 1 base. The CDR3 extends over 18 amino acids. Germline CDR1 is MRHNA and CDR2 is SNTAGT. In DNA, the CDR3 is TGTGCCAGCAGTGACTCGTTACTAGCGGAAATTTCCTACAATGAGCAGTTCTTC. This encodes CASSDSLLAEISYNEQFF.

The chain carries TRBV29-1 and TRBJ2-6, with no clear D. The CDR3 is made up of 14 amino acids. Per germline, CDR1 SQVTM and CDR2 ANQGSEA. V lost 4 bases and J 0 bases, leaving 7 bases between the germline ends. CDR3 in DNA: TGCAGCGTTGCAGGTGACTCTGGGGCCAACGTCCTGACTTTC. Protein sequence: CSVAGDSGANVLTF. Combining the CDR3 with reference TRBV29-1 and TRBJ2-6 gives the whole variable domain SAVISQKPSRDICQRGTSLTIQCQVDSQVTMMFWYRQQPGQSLTLIATANQGSEATYESGFVIDKFPISRPNLTFSTLTVSNMSPEDSSIYLCSVAGDSGANVLTFGAGSRLTVL.

This clone was seen once. The V and J genes are TRBV18 and TRBJ1-5; tentatively, D is TRBD1 (5 bases). Germline V gene lookup returns CDR1 KGHSH and CDR2 LQKENI. The V end was cut by 2 bases, the J end by 1 base, with 9 bases between. The CDR3 totals 15 residues. CDR3 bases: TGTGCCAGCTCACCAGGCAGGGACAGCAATCAGCCCCAGCATTTT. It yields the protein CASSPGRDSNQPQHF.

This clone has only a few counts. The chain couples TRBV11-2 to TRBJ1-3; TRBD1 aligns across 10 bases. Germline-derived CDR1 and CDR2 are SGHAT and FQNNGV. CDR3 length equals 15 residues. V was clipped by 5 bases and J by 4 bases; unmatched bases: 5. CDR3 in DNA: TGTGCCAGCAGCCCTGGGACAGGGGCGGGAAACACCATATATTTT. Amino acids: CASSPGTGAGNTIYF.

The rearrangement uses TRBV27 and TRBJ2-7; 7 bases agree with TRBD1. The V gene's germline CDR1 is MNHEY and CDR2 SMNVEV (reference sequence). Trimming cost V 4 bases and J 3 bases; bases outside gene matches: 9. The CDR3 has 15 amino acids. The DNA for the CDR3 is TGTGCCAGCAGTTCACGGACAGGACGAGGCTACGAGCAGTACTTC. This gives the protein CASSSRTGRGYEQYF.

The rearrangement joins TRBV27 to TRBJ1-4; possibly TRBD1 for D (5 bases). V shed 4 bases and J shed 0 bases, with 6 bases lying between them. The germline V gene encodes CDR1 MNHEY and CDR2 SMNVEV (reference sequence). The CDR3 spans 14 residues. CDR3 residues: CASSSTATNEKLFF. The CDR3 DNA reads as TGTGCCAGCAGTTCGACAGCAACTAATGAAAAACTGTTTTTT. The full variable domain, rest sourced from reference TRBV27 and TRBJ1-4, is EAQVTQNPRYLITVTGKKLTVTCSQNMNHEYMSWYRQDPGLGLRQIYYSMNVEVTDKGDVPEGYKVSRKEKRNFPLILESPSPNQTSLYFCASSSTATNEKLFFGSGTQLSVL.

A word on this clone: An end of the junction differs from the germline gene, which may be a read error. V and J are TRBV7-3 and TRBJ2-3; D assignment may be TRBD1 or TRBD2 (5 bases each). The CDR3 has 16 amino acids. Germline V gene data show CDR1 as SGHTA and CDR2 as FQGTGA. The chain's CDR3 is CASTPGAPVRTDAQYF. DNA for the CDR3: TGTGCCAGCACCCCCGGGGCACCCGTACGCACAGATGCGCAGTATTTT.

This clone turned up a few times. The chain carries TRBV5-6 and TRBJ2-2; possibly TRBD1 for D (5 bases). The CDR3 spans 15 residues. CDR1 and CDR2 from the germline V gene are SGHDT and YYEEEE. Trimming cost V 5 bases and J 6 bases, with 17 bases left between them. The CDR3 region has the DNA TGTGCCAGCAGTATCAAAAGGGGATTAGCCGGGGAGCTGTTTTTT. Translated: CASSIKRGLAGELFF.

The chain has TRBV4-3 and TRBJ1-1; a weak D match, TRBD1 (5 bases). This CDR3 spans 15 amino acids. Looked up from germline, CDR1 is LGHNA and CDR2 is YSLEER. The germline V and J ends were trimmed by 1 base and 5 bases, with 14 bases remaining between them. The CDR3 region has the DNA TGCGCCAGCAGCCAAGGATCAGGGTGGGGAACTGAAGCTTTCTTT. Protein sequence: CASSQGSGWGTEAFF.

This chain connects TRBV6-5 to TRBJ2-1; D perhaps matches TRBD2 (6 bases). The CDR3 runs 15 residues. Germline loops: CDR1 MNHEY, CDR2 SVGAGI. The germline V and J ends were trimmed by 5 bases and 6 bases, with 17 bases remaining between them. The CDR3 DNA is TGTGCCAGCAGTAGCCTTAGACTAGGTTTCAATGAGCAGTTCTTC. Its protein product is CASSSLRLGFNEQFF.

This sequence joins TRBV7-9 and TRBJ1-4, with 7 bases that match TRBD1. Trimming cost V 2 bases and J 2 bases; bases outside gene matches: 2. The CDR3 sequence is 15 residues long. Germline assignment: CDR1 SEHNR and CDR2 FQNEAQ (reference sequence). In nucleotides, the CDR3 is TGTGCCAGCAGCTTACAGGGACAGACTAATGAAAAACTGTTTTTT. This translates into CASSLQGQTNEKLFF.

V usage is TRBV6-6 and J usage is TRBJ1-1; 9 bases fit TRBD1. Trimming at V came to 2 bases and at J to 5 bases, leaving 3 bases not matched to a gene. Germline V gives CDR1 MNHNY, CDR2 SVGAGI (reference sequence). The CDR3 runs 14 residues. CDR3 residues: CASSYVTGGTEAFF. The CDR3 bases are TGTGCCAGCAGTTACGTGACAGGGGGTACTGAAGCTTTCTTT.

The chain combines TRBV5-6 with TRBJ2-7, with D maybe TRBD1 (5 bases). V gave up 6 bases and J gave up 0 bases, with 16 bases separating them. Germline V gene lookup returns CDR1 SGHDT and CDR2 YYEEEE. The CDR3 runs 15 residues. The CDR3 loop is CASTRQLLGSYEQYF. For the CDR3, the DNA is TGTGCCAGCACCCGACAGCTATTGGGCTCCTACGAGCAGTACTTC.

V usage is TRBV3-1 (or the pseudogene TRBV3-2) and J usage is TRBJ1-1; 11 bases are a match to TRBD1. Germline CDR1 is LGHDT and CDR2 is YNNKEL (reference sequence). V was clipped by 1 base and J by 7 bases; unmatched bases: 5. The length of the CDR3 is 15 residues. CDR3 in amino acids: CASSQGTGTGGEAFF. The CDR3 DNA is TGTGCCAGCAGCCAAGGCACCGGGACAGGGGGTGAAGCTTTCTTT.